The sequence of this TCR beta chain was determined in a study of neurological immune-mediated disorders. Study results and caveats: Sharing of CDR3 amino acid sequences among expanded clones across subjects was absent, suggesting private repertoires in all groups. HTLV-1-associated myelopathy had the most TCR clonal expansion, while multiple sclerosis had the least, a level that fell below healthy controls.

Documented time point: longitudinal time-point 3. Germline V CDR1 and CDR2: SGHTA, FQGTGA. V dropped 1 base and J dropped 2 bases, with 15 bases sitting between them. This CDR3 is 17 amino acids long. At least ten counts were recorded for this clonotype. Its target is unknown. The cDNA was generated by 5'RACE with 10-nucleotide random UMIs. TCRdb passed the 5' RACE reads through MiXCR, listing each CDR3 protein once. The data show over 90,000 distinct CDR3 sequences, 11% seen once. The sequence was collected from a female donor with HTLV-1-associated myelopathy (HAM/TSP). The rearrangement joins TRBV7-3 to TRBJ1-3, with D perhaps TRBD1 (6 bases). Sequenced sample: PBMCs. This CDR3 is CASSLKPRGLAGNTIYF. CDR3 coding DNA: TGTGCCAGCAGCTTAAAACCCCGGGGGCTAGCTGGAAACACCATATATTTT.